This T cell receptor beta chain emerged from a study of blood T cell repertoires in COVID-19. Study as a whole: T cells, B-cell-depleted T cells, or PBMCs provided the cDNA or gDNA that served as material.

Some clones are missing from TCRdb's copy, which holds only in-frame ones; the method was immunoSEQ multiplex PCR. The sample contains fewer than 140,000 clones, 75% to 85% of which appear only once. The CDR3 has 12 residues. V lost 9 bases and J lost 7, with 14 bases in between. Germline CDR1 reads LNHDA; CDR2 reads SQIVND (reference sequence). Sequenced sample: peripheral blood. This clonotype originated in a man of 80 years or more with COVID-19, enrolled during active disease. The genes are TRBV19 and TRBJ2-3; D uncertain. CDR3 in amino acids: CASSTAYHTQYF. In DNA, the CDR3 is TGTGCCAGCTCAACCGCCTATCATACGCAGTATTTT.